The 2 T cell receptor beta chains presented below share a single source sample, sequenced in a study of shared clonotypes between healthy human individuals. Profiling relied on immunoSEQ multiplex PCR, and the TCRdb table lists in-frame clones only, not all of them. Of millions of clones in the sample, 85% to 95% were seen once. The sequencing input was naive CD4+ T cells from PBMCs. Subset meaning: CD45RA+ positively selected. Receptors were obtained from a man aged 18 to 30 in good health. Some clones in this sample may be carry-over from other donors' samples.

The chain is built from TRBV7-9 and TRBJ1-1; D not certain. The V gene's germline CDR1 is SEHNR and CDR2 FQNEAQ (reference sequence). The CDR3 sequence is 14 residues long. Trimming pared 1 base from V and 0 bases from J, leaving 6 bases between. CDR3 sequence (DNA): TGTGCCAGCAGCTTAGACGGGATGAACACTGAAGCTTTCTTT. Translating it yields CASSLDGMNTEAFF.

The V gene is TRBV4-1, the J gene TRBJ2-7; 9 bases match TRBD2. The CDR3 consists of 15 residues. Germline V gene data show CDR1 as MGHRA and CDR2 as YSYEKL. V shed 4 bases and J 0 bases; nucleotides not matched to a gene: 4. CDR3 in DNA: TGCGCCAGCAGCCCTGGGACTAGCATCTCCTACGAGCAGTACTTC. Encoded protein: CASSPGTSISYEQYF.